This T cell receptor (beta chain) was found in a study of cytomegalovirus exposure and HLA in healthy donors. About the research overall: Among the approximately 400 donors who were genotyped, approximately 76% fell in the genetic ancestry cluster that is associated with self-reported Caucasian donors.

Germline CDR1 is LNHDA and CDR2 is SQIVND (reference sequence). The length of the CDR3 is 13 residues. V was pared by 11 bases and J by 2 bases, with 15 bases between. The PCR employed 60 Vbeta primers together with 13 Jbeta primers. Produced via immunoSEQ multiplex PCR; TCRdb's table is partial and in-frame only. Of 150,000 to 200,000 clones listed, almost 80% are singletons. Study-level points and caveats: By a later analysis, the bulk of CMV-associated TCR beta chains appeared HLA-restricted.

A remark on this clone: Its specificity is not known.

J is TRBJ2-5 and V is TRBV19; perhaps TRBD2 as D (5 bases). Sequencing used PBMCs. This clonotype was obtained from a woman between 50 and 59 years old in good health and CMV-seropositive. The DNA of the CDR3 is TGTGCCCCGAGGCGGGCTGGGCAAGAGACCCAGTACTTC. Translated: CAPRRAGQETQYF.